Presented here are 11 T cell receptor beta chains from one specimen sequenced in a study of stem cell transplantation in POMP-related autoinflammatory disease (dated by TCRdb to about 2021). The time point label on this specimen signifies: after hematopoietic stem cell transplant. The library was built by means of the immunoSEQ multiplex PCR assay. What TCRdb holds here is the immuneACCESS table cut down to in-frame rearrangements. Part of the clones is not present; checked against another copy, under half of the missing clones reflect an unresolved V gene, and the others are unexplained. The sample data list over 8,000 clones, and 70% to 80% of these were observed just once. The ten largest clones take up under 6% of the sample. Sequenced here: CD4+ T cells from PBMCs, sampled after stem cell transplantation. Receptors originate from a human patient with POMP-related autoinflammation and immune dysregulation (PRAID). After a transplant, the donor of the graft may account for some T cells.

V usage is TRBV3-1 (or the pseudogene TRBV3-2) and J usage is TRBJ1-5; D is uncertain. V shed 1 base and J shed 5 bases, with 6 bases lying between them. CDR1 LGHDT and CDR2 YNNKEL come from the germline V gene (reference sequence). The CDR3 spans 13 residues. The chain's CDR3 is CASSQGSDQPQHF. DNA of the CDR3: TGTGCCAGCAGCCAAGGGAGCGATCAGCCCCAGCATTTT.

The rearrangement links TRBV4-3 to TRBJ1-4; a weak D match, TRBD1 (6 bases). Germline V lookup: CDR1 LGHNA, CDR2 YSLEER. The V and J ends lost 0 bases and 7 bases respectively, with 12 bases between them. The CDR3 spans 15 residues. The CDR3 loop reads CASSQDEGGSEKLFF. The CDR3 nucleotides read TGCGCCAGCAGCCAAGATGAGGGGGGGAGTGAAAAACTGTTTTTT.

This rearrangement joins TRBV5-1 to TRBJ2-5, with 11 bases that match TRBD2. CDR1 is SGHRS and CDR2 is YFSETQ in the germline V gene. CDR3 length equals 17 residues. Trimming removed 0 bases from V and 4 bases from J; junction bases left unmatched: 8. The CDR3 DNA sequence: TGCGCCAGCAGCTTGGCGCTAGCGGGGGGCCTCCCAGAGACCCAGTACTTC. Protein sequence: CASSLALAGGLPETQYF.

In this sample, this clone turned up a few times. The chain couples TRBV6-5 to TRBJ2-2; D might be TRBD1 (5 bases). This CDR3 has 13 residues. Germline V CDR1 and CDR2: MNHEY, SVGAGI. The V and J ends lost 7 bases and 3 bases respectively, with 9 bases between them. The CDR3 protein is CASKQGDTGELFF. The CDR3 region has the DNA TGTGCCAGCAAACAAGGGGACACCGGGGAGCTGTTTTTT.

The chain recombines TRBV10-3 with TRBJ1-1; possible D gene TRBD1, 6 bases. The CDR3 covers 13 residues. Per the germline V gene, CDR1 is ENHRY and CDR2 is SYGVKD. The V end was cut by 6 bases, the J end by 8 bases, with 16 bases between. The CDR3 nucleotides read TGTGCCATCAGAACTACAGGGAGCAACGAAGCTTTCTTT. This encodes CAIRTTGSNEAFF.

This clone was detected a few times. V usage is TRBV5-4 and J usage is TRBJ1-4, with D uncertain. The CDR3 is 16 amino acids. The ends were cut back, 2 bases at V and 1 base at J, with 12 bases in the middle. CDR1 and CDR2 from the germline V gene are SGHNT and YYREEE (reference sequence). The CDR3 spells CASSLLSGRTNEKLFF. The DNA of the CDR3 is TGTGCCAGCAGCTTACTAAGCGGTCGAACTAATGAAAAACTGTTTTTT.

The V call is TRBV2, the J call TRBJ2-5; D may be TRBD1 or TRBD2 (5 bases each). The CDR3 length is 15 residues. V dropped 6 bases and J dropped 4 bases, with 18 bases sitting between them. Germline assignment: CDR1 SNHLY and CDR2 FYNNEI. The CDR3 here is CASRGWGSGGETQYF. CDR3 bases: TGTGCCAGCAGGGGATGGGGGAGTGGCGGAGAGACCCAGTACTTC.

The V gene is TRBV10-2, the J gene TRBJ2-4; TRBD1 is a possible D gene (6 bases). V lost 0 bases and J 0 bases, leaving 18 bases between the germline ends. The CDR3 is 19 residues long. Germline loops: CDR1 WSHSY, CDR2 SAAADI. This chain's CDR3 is CASSESTGQLRLAKNIQYF. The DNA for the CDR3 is TGCGCCAGCAGTGAGTCGACCGGACAGCTAAGACTAGCCAAAAACATTCAGTACTTC.

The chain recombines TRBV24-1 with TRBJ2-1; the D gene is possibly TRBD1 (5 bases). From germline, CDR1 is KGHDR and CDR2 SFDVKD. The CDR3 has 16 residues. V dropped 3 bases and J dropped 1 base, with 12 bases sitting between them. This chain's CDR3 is CATSDKTAYSYNEQFF. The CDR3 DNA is TGTGCCACCAGTGATAAGACAGCGTATTCCTACAATGAGCAGTTCTTC.

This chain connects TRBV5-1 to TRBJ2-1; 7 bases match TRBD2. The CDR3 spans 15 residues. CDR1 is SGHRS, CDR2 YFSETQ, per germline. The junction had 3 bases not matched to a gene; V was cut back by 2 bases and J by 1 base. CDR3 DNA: TGCGCCAGCAGCTTTGCGGGAGTGTCCTACAATGAGCAGTTCTTC. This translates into CASSFAGVSYNEQFF.

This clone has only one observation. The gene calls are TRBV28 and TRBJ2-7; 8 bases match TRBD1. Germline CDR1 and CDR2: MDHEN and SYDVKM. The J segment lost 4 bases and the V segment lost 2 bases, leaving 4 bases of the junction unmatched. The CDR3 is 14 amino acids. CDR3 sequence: CASSLGQGAYEQYF. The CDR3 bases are TGTGCCAGCAGTTTAGGGCAGGGGGCTTACGAGCAGTACTTC.